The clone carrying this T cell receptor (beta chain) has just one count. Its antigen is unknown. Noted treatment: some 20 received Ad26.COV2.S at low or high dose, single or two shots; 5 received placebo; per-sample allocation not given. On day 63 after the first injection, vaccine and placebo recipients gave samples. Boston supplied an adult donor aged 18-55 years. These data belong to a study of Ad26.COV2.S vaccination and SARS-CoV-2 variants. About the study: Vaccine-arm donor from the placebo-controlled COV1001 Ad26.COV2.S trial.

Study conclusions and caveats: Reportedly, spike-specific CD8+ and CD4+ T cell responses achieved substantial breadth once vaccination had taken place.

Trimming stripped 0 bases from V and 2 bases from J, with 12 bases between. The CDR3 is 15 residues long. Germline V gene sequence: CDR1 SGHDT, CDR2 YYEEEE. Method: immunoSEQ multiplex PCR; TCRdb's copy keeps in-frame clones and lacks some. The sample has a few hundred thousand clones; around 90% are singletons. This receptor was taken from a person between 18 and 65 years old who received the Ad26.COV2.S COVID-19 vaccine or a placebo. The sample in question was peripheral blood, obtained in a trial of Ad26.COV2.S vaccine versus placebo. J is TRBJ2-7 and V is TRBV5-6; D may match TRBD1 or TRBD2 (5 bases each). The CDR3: CASSLVGDLAYEQYF. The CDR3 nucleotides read TGTGCCAGCAGCTTGGTGGGGGATCTGGCCTACGAGCAGTACTTC.